The present T cell receptor beta chain was sequenced within a study of T cells in pancreatic ductal adenocarcinoma. On this clone itself: The antigen is not known.

Findings of the study overall: Blood clonality (around 0.066) did not differ significantly from tumor (approximately 0.1).

From germline, CDR1 is SGHTA and CDR2 FQGNSA. The J segment lost 8 bases and the V segment lost 3 bases, leaving 6 bases of the junction unmatched. This CDR3 has 15 amino acids. Selected pancreatic ductal adenocarcinoma patients had undergone surgery without neoadjuvant therapy. Sequenced by immunoSEQ multiplex PCR; TCRdb stores in-frame clones only, minus some. The sample records roughly 16,000 clones, about 88% being singletons. The TCR comes from a human donor with pancreatic ductal adenocarcinoma. The sequencing sample was made of PBMCs. This rearrangement joins TRBV7-2 to TRBJ2-1; 11 bases are a match to TRBD1. The chain's CDR3 is CASSFRDRGFDEQFF. As DNA, the CDR3 is TGTGCCAGCAGCTTCCGGGACAGGGGGTTCGATGAGCAGTTCTTC.